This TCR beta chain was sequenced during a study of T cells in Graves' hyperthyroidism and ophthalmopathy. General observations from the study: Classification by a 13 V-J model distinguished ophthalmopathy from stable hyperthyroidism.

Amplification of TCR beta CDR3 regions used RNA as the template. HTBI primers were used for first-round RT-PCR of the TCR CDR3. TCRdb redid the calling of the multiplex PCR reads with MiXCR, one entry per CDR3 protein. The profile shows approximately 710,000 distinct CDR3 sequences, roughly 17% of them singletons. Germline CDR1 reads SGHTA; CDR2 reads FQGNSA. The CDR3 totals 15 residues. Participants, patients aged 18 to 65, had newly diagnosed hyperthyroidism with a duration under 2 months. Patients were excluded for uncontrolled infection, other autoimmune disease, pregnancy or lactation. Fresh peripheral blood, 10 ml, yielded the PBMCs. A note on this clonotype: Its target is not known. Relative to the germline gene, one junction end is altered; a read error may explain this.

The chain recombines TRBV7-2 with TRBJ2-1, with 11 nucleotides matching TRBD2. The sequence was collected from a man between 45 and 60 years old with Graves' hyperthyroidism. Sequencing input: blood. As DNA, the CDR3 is TGTGCCAGCGGCTTAGTAGCGGGAGGGCCCAATGAGCAGTTCTTC. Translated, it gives CASGLVAGGPNEQFF.